At least ten counts were recorded for the clone carrying this T cell receptor (beta chain). Its antigen is unknown. This sample is drawn from a study of beta chain features in type 1 diabetes. Study at large: Patients did not differ from healthy donors in age, gender or cell yield. Sorted cells from all samples, numbering approximately 100 million, were examined. Findings of the study overall: Shortening of TCRB CDR3s, moderate but significant, appeared in all four CD4+ subsets of Type 1 diabetes patients.

TCRB transcripts that were expressed got sequenced, as all of the isolated RNA had been reverse transcribed. The assay was immunoSEQ multiplex PCR, and TCRdb's table has in-frame clones only and misses some. Among 400,000 or so clones listed, around 9.6% were seen once. Each donor gave one heparinised blood draw averaging roughly 100 mL. Once sorted, every population was more than 98% pure. The sequencing sample was made of central memory CD4+ T cells from blood. This clonotype originated in a man aged 30 to 39 with type 1 diabetes.

This CDR3 reads CASSLEVRYEQYF. DNA for the CDR3: TGTGCCAGCAGTTTAGAAGTCCGCTACGAGCAGTACTTC. This chain connects TRBV28 to TRBJ2-7; D gene ambiguous. This CDR3 is 13 amino acids long. CDR1 MDHEN and CDR2 SYDVKM come from the germline V gene. Trimming removed 2 bases at V and 3 bases at J, with 8 bases between.